This T cell receptor beta chain derives from a study of CD8 T cells in ankylosing spondylitis. This clonotype was detected ten times or more. Antigen: not known. Study-wide results and limits: Significant enrichment of disease-linked clones was reportedly seen in matched ankylosing spondylitis synovial fluid. There was a TCR beta motif, made of several highly homologous variants, that appeared characteristic of ankylosing spondylitis blood. As for the disease-linked clones, they showed a CD8+ phenotype and occurred at relatively low frequencies in peripheral blood.

In germline, CDR1 is ENHRY, CDR2 SYGVKD. The CDR3 spans 12 residues. Trimming took off 4 bases at V and 4 bases at J, with 5 bases between the two ends. TCR beta libraries were made by quantitative 5'-RACE with molecular barcodes. A single record per CDR3 protein comes from TCRdb applying MiXCR to the 5' RACE reads. The sample consists of more than 150,000 distinct CDR3 sequences, about an eighth of them appearing once. The source is a female donor with ankylosing spondylitis or in good health (not recorded which). The sequenced material came from blood, either unsorted or a sorted T cell fraction (not recorded which). The chain couples TRBV10-3 to TRBJ2-1; D gene unclear. The CDR3 sequence is CAISVVYNEQFF. Written as DNA, the CDR3 is TGTGCCATCAGTGTTGTGTACAATGAGCAGTTCTTC.